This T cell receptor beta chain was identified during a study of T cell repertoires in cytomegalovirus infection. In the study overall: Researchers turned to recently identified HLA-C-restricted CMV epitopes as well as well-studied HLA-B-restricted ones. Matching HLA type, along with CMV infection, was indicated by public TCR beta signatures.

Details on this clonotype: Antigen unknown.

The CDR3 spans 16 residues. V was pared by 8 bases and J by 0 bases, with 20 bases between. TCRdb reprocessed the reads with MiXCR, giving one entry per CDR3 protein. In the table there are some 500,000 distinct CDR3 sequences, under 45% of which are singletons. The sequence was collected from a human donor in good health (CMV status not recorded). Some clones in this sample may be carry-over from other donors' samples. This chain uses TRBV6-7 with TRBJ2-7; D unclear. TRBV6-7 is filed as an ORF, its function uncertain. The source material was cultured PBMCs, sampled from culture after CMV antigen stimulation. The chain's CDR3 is CASRKYKFGDSYEQYF. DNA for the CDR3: TGTGCCAGCCGCAAGTATAAATTTGGGGACTCCTACGAGCAGTACTTC.